This T cell receptor beta chain derives from a study of CD8 T cells in ankylosing spondylitis. Overall study results and limits: Within ankylosing spondylitis blood, a TCR beta motif made up of several highly homologous variants appeared to be characteristic. Disease-linked clones reportedly showed significant enrichment in matched ankylosing spondylitis synovial fluid.

Making use of molecular barcodes, quantitative 5'-RACE generated TCR beta libraries. TCRdb independently ran MiXCR on the 5' RACE reads; one entry per CDR3 protein. The sample contains 700,000 to 850,000 distinct CDR3 sequences, approximately 12% of which appear only once. With respect to this clonotype: The antigen remains undetermined.

This CDR3 has 16 residues. Germline trimming cut 0 bases from V and 3 bases from J; bases unmatched to any gene: 5. The germline V gene has CDR1 MGHRA and CDR2 YSYEKL. The TCR comes from a male donor with ankylosing spondylitis. Sequencing input: blood, either unsorted or a sorted T cell fraction (not recorded which). The V and J genes are TRBV4-1 and TRBJ1-3; 7 bases are shared with TRBD1. The CDR3 reads CASSQEDRVIGNTIYF. The DNA of the CDR3 is TGCGCCAGCAGCCAAGAAGACAGGGTAATTGGAAACACCATATATTTT.